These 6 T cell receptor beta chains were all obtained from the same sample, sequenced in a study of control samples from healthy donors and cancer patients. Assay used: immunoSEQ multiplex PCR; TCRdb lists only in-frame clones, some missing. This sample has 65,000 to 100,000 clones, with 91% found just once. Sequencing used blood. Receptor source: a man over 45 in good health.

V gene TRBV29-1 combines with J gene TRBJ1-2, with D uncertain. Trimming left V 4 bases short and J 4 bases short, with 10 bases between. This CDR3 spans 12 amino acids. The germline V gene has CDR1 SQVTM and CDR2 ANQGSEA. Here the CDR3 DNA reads TGCAGCGTTGTGAGGACGGGCTATGGCTACACCTTC. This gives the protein CSVVRTGYGYTF.

The chain's CDR3 is CASSIVLQRATEAFF. CDR3 nucleotides: TGTGCCAGTAGTATAGTGTTACAGCGGGCCACTGAAGCTTTCTTT. The chain joins TRBV19 to TRBJ1-1; the D is unclear. Germline V gene data show CDR1 as LNHDA and CDR2 as SQIVND (reference sequence). The CDR3 is 15 residues long. Trimming stripped 1 base from V and 4 bases from J, with 13 bases between.

CDR3 in DNA: TGCGCCAGCAGTGGGGTGGGACAGGGGACCGGTCCCCTCCACTTT. Translating it yields CASSGVGQGTGPLHF. The chain employs TRBV10-2 and TRBJ1-6; the match to TRBD1 covers 10 bases. CDR1 and CDR2 (germline): WSHSY, SAAADI. Trimming took 4 bases from V and 13 from J; bases not matched to a gene: 10. This CDR3 spans 15 amino acids.

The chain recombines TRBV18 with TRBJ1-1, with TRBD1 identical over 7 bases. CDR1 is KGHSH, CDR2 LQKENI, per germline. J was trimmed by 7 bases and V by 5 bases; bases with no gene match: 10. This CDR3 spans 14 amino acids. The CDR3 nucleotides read TGTGCCAGCTCATCAACGAACCGGGACAGTGAAGCTTTCTTT. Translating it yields CASSSTNRDSEAFF.

In nucleotides, the CDR3 is TGTGCCAGCAGCTGGGGGGCCGCAGGGGGGAATGATCAGCCCCAGCATTTT. Protein product: CASSWGAAGGNDQPQHF. The chain combines TRBV3-1 (or the pseudogene TRBV3-2) with TRBJ1-5, with 7 bases matching TRBD1. The CDR3 totals 17 residues. CDR1 is LGHDT and CDR2 is YNNKEL in the germline V gene (reference sequence). The J segment lost 5 bases and the V segment lost 5 bases, leaving 15 bases of the junction unmatched.

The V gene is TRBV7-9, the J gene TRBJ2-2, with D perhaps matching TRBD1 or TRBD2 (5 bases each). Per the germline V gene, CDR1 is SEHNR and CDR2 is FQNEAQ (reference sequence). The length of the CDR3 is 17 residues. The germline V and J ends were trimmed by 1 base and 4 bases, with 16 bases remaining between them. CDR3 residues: CASSLGLWDGSTGELFF. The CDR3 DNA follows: TGTGCCAGCAGCTTAGGACTCTGGGACGGAAGCACCGGGGAGCTGTTTTTT.